This T cell receptor (beta chain) was captured by sequencing in a study of blood T cell repertoires in COVID-19. This clone was recorded only once. The germline CDR1 and CDR2 sequences are MNHEY and SMNVEV (reference sequence). V dropped 5 bases and J dropped 0; count of bases not matched to a gene: 7. The CDR3 is 15 residues long. In the study's own analysis: Reference gene primers were amplified, and this amplification served to estimate nucleated cell counts. Clones were sequenced by immunoSEQ multiplex PCR, and TCRdb holds only the in-frame ones, with some missing. The DNA was the basis for D and trimming; V, J and clone size are from that table. The table shows about 240,000 clones, with roughly 86% occurring only once.

This chain joins TRBV27 and TRBJ2-7; 7 bases map to TRBD1. The sequence was obtained from a woman in her 70s with active or convalescent COVID-19. Material: peripheral blood. The CDR3: CASSPLGTASYEQYF. The CDR3 DNA sequence: TGTGCCAGCAGTCCCCTCGGGACAGCCTCCTACGAGCAGTACTTC.